This entry lists 14 T cell receptor beta chains sequenced from one sample in a study of early T cells in non-severe SARS-CoV-2 infection. MiXCR, applied by TCRdb to the 5' RACE reads, yields one record per CDR3 protein. The sample has 100,000 to 150,000 distinct CDR3 sequences, about 15% seen once; the top ten hold 20% to 25%. Sequenced material: whole blood. Receptor source: an adult who was a healthcare worker with PCR-confirmed SARS-CoV-2 infection or an uninfected control (not recorded which).

CDR3 DNA sequence: TGTGCCAGCAGCGTGACTCGCACGAACACCGGGGAGCTGTTTTTT. It specifies CASSVTRTNTGELFF. This chain connects TRBV7-8 to TRBJ2-2; D is ambiguous. The CDR3 consists of 15 residues. The V end was cut by 5 bases, the J end by 0 bases, with 10 bases between. Looked up from germline, CDR1 is SGHVS and CDR2 is FQNEAQ. The full variable domain, completed using reference TRBV7-8 and TRBJ2-2, is GAGVSQSPRYKVAKRGQDVALRCDPISGHVSLFWYQQALGQGPEFLTYFQNEAQLDKSGLPSDRFFAERPEGSVSTLKIQRTQQEDSAVYLCASSVTRTNTGELFFGEGSRLTVL.

This chain links TRBV5-1 with TRBJ2-3, with 7 bases identical to TRBD2. Germline values: CDR1 SGHRS, CDR2 YFSETQ. The length of the CDR3 is 15 residues. Germline trimming cut 4 bases from V and 0 bases from J; bases unmatched to any gene: 5. The CDR3: CASSVGGISTDTQYF. The DNA for the CDR3 is TGCGCCAGCAGCGTCGGGGGGATTAGCACAGATACGCAGTATTTT.

The chain uses TRBV11-2 and TRBJ2-3; D gene unclear. The CDR3 is made up of 14 amino acids. The germline gives CDR1 SGHAT, CDR2 FQNNGV. V lost 3 bases, J lost 2 bases, and 9 bases lay in between. This chain's CDR3 is CASSFGRNTDTQYF. CDR3 in DNA: TGTGCCAGCAGCTTTGGACGGAACACAGATACGCAGTATTTT.

This clonotype was detected only a few times. V is TRBV12-3 or TRBV12-4 and J is TRBJ1-5, with D hard to call. V was trimmed by 2 bases and J by 7 bases, leaving 9 bases between them. The CDR3 spans 13 residues. The CDR3 here is CASSLSTRQPQHF. As DNA, the CDR3 is TGTGCCAGCAGTTTATCCACCCGCCAGCCCCAGCATTTT.

The CDR3 coding sequence is TGTGCCAGCGCTGAGGGACTTAAGATCCAGGCAGAGCAGTTCTTC. As protein: CASAEGLKIQAEQFF. V and J are TRBV2 and TRBJ2-1, with D possibly TRBD2 on 6 matching bases. This CDR3 comprises 15 residues. V lost 8 bases to trimming and J lost 10 bases, with 24 bases between them. CDR1 is SNHLY and CDR2 is FYNNEI in the germline V gene.

The V gene is TRBV10-3, the J gene TRBJ2-7, with D hard to call. The germline gives CDR1 ENHRY, CDR2 SYGVKD. V lost 2 bases to trimming and J lost 0 bases, with 8 bases between them. The CDR3 has 14 amino acids. DNA of the CDR3: TGTGCCATCAGTGAGAGGGTGAGCTCCTACGAGCAGTACTTC. This codes for CAISERVSSYEQYF.

This clonotype was picked up a small number of times. The V and J genes are TRBV10-3 and TRBJ2-5; possibly TRBD1 or TRBD2 for D (6 bases each). The CDR3 is 14 amino acids. Germline values: CDR1 ENHRY, CDR2 SYGVKD. The germline V and J ends were trimmed by 3 bases and 5 bases, with 13 bases remaining between them. The chain's CDR3 is CAISDGGKGETQYF. The CDR3 nucleotides are TGTGCCATCAGTGACGGGGGCAAGGGGGAGACCCAGTACTTC.

In this sample, this clonotype turned up a few times. The chain has TRBV6-2 or TRBV6-3 and TRBJ1-2; no firm D call. This CDR3 has 13 amino acids. The germline gives CDR1 MNHEY, CDR2 SVGEGT. Trimming left V 10 bases short and J 2 bases short, with 14 bases between. Here the CDR3 reads CATISSMNYGYTF. CDR3 DNA: TGTGCCACCATCTCCTCGATGAACTATGGCTACACCTTC.

In its sample, this clonotype was seen many times. The V call is TRBV20-1, the J call TRBJ2-1; D could derive from TRBD1 or TRBD2 (5 bases each). The CDR3 spans 13 residues. Between the trimmed V and J ends, which lost 6 bases and 2 bases, there was a span of 11 bases. Germline CDR1 reads DFQATT; CDR2 reads SNEGSKA (reference sequence). CDR3 sequence: CSALPGPYNEQFF. CDR3 nucleotide sequence: TGCAGTGCACTCCCGGGACCCTACAATGAGCAGTTCTTC.

The chain joins TRBV29-1 to TRBJ2-7; a weak D match, TRBD1 (6 bases). Per the germline V gene, CDR1 is SQVTM and CDR2 is ANQGSEA. V lost 2 bases and J 6 bases, leaving 11 bases between the germline ends. The CDR3 totals 12 residues. The CDR3 here is CSVENRAGEQYF. The CDR3 DNA is TGCAGCGTTGAAAACAGGGCGGGCGAGCAGTACTTC.

This clonotype was found many times. This chain connects TRBV9 to TRBJ2-5; D possibly corresponds to TRBD1 (6 bases). The CDR3 runs 14 residues. Germline V gives CDR1 SGDLS, CDR2 YYNGEE. Trimming took off 2 bases at V and 1 base at J, with 9 bases between the two ends. The DNA for the CDR3 is TGTGCCAGCAGCGTCGGGACAACCCAAGAGACCCAGTACTTC. As protein: CASSVGTTQETQYF.

This clonotype was picked up many times. The rearrangement links TRBV5-8 to TRBJ2-1, with 8 nucleotides matching TRBD2. Germline CDR1 is SGHTS and CDR2 is YDEGEE. After removal of 0 bases from V and 8 bases from J, the junction contained 10 bases not matched to a gene. The length of the CDR3 is 16 residues. CDR3 residues: CASSLDGGGRIYEQFF. The CDR3, as DNA: TGTGCCAGCAGCTTGGATGGCGGGGGGAGGATATATGAGCAGTTCTTC.

V and J are TRBV5-5 and TRBJ1-6; D is possibly TRBD1 (6 bases). Germline V CDR1 and CDR2: SGHKS, YYEKEE (reference sequence). The V and J ends lost 4 bases and 7 bases respectively, with 9 bases between them. The CDR3 totals 13 residues. CDR3 in DNA: TGTGCCAGCAGCGGGCAGGGGAATTCACCCCTCCACTTT. This codes for CASSGQGNSPLHF.

This clonotype was seen more than once but under ten times. The chain links TRBV12-3 or TRBV12-4 to TRBJ2-1; unclear D gene. V lost 0 bases to trimming and J lost 8 bases, with 11 bases between them. The CDR3 consists of 14 residues. Here the CDR3 DNA reads TGTGCCAGCAGTTTAGCGCTATTCCCGGATGAGCAGTTCTTC. Protein sequence: CASSLALFPDEQFF.